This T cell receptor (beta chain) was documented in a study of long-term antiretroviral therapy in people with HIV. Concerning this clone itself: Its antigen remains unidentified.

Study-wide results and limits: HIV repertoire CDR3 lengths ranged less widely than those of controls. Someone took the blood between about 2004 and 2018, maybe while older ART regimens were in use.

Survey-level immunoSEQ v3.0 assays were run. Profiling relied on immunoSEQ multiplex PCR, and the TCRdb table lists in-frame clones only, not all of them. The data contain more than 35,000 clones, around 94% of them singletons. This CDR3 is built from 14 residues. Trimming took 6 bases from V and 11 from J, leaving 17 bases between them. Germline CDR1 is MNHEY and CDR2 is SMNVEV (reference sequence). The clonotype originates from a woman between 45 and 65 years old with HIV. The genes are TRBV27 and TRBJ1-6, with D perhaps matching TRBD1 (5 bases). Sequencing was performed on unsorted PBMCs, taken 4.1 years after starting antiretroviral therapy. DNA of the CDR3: TGTGCCAGCAGCCAGACAAACCCCAGGGCACCCCTCCACTTT. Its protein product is CASSQTNPRAPLHF.